This T cell receptor (beta chain) was observed in a study of blood T cell repertoires in COVID-19. TCRdb's table, derived via immunoSEQ multiplex PCR, lists solely in-frame clones and lacks some. This sample has about 150,000 clones, with 84% found just once. The sequence was collected from a woman in her fifties or sixties in a cohort sampled during active or convalescent COVID-19. Source material: peripheral blood.

The CDR3 nucleotides read TGTGCCAGCAGCTTAGCGAGGGCGGATACGCAGTATTTT. Its translation is CASSLARADTQYF. V is TRBV7-2 and J is TRBJ2-3; weak D call: TRBD2 (5 bases). Trimming pared 0 bases from V and 6 bases from J, leaving 7 bases between. CDR3 length: 13 amino acids. Germline CDR1 and CDR2: SGHTA and FQGNSA.